Following are 3 T cell receptor beta chains from one sample sequenced in a study of cytomegalovirus exposure and HLA in healthy donors. A multiplex PCR was run with 60 Vbeta primers and 13 Jbeta primers. The table came from immunoSEQ multiplex PCR; TCRdb's copy has only in-frame clones and leaves some out. Here the sample table reports tens of thousands of clones. Material: PBMCs. The origin of the receptors is a male donor in good health and CMV-seronegative.

The rearrangement links TRBV14 to TRBJ1-1, with D tentatively TRBD1 (6 bases). CDR3 size: 17 residues. Germline-derived CDR1 and CDR2 are SGHDN and FVKESK. V lost 4 bases and J lost 1, with 19 bases in between. This CDR3 reads CASSLPWLQGGNTEAFF. The CDR3 coding sequence is TGTGCCAGCAGCCTCCCCTGGCTACAGGGTGGGAACACTGAAGCTTTCTTT.

The rearrangement links TRBV30 to TRBJ2-7; no definite D call. V gave up 2 bases and J gave up 4 bases, with 9 bases separating them. Germline loops: CDR1 GTSNPN, CDR2 SVGIG (reference sequence). This CDR3 region has 12 residues. This CDR3 is CAWSKLRYEQYF. In nucleotides, the CDR3 is TGTGCCTGGAGTAAACTTAGATACGAGCAGTACTTC.

Points on this clone: Other nucleotide sequences from this sample produce the same CDR3. The chain combines TRBV5-1 with TRBJ2-3; 13 bases map to TRBD2. The trim removed 3 bases at V and 2 bases at J, leaving 12 bases unmatched. The CDR3 extends over 19 amino acids. CDR1 is SGHRS, CDR2 YFSETQ, per germline. The CDR3 loop is CASSWGTSGTSVTTDTQYF. The CDR3 nucleotides read TGCGCCAGCAGCTGGGGGACTAGCGGGACTTCCGTCACCACAGATACGCAGTATTTT.